A selection of T cell receptor beta chains follows, all from one sample in a study of blood T cell repertoires in COVID-19. Measured with immunoSEQ multiplex PCR; TCRdb has only the in-frame clones, and not every one. The table records roughly 120,000 clones, around nine tenths of them present only once. The sequenced material came from peripheral blood. All receptors derive from a man in his 60s with COVID-19, enrolled during active disease. Each CDR3 is given with its conserved first and last residue. Each record gives: J gene, D gene, clone size, V gene, CDR3 protein, CDR3 DNA. A D gene is named only where the DNA matches it firmly. Expanded clones are given a class, and other clones once, few, many or no size at all.

TRBJ2-5,.,.,TRBV7-8,CASSSPSEIKETQYF,TGTGCCAGCAGCTCGCCAAGCGAGATTAAAGAGACCCAGTACTTC
TRBJ2-7,TRBD2,once,TRBV7-9,CASSPGGTGEYYEQYF,TGTGCCAGCAGCCCCGGGGGGACGGGAGAGTACTACGAGCAGTACTTC
TRBJ1-5,.,once,TRBV19,CASSNRAQPQHF,TGTGCCAGTAGTAACAGGGCTCAGCCCCAGCATTTT
TRBJ2-3,TRBD2,.,TRBV19,CASSMTSSPPDTQYF,TGTGCCAGTAGTATGACTAGCTCCCCTCCAGATACGCAGTATTTT
TRBJ1-5,.,few,TRBV2,CASRPDRNSNQPQHF,TGTGCCAGCAGGCCTGACAGGAATAGCAATCAGCCCCAGCATTTT
TRBJ2-7,.,.,TRBV7-2,CASSLAQGEQYF,TGTGCCAGCAGCTTAGCTCAGGGCGAGCAGTACTTC
TRBJ2-1,TRBD1,.,TRBV2,CASSAWDRGYNEQFF,TGTGCCAGCAGTGCGTGGGACAGGGGGTACAATGAGCAGTTCTTC
TRBJ2-3,TRBD2,.,TRBV10-1,CASSLAGTTDTQYF,TGCGCCAGCAGTTTAGCGGGGACCACAGATACGCAGTATTTT
TRBJ2-5,.,.,TRBV19,CASSALGTLGETQYF,TGTGCCAGTAGTGCACTAGGAACTCTAGGGGAGACCCAGTACTTC
TRBJ1-3,.,.,TRBV28,CASVPGVGNTIYF,TGTGCCAGCGTTCCAGGGGTTGGAAACACCATATATTTT
TRBJ2-1,TRBD2,.,TRBV15,CATSDRTSANNEQFF,TGTGCCACCAGCGACCGGACTAGCGCTAACAATGAGCAGTTCTTC
TRBJ1-2,.,once,TRBV18,CASSPLKGEGYTF,TGTGCCAGCTCACCACTTAAGGGGGAAGGCTACACCTTC
TRBJ1-6,TRBD1,.,TRBV4-1,CASSQEQGRGHSPYNSPLHF,TGCGCCAGCAGCCAAGAACAGGGCAGGGGGCATAGTCCCTATAATTCACCCCTCCACTTT
TRBJ1-3,.,.,TRBV3-1/TRBV3-2,CASSQGVGASGNTIYF,TGTGCCAGCAGCCAAGGTGTAGGGGCGTCTGGAAACACCATATATTTT
TRBJ1-1,.,once,TRBV7-8,CASSSGSSTEAFF,TGTGCCAGCAGCTCAGGGTCGAGCACTGAAGCTTTCTTT
TRBJ2-2,TRBD2,.,TRBV2,CASNVPSGSYGELFF,TGTGCCAGCAATGTCCCTAGCGGGAGTTACGGGGAGCTGTTTTTT
TRBJ1-1,.,.,TRBV5-1,CASSRQADTEAFF,TGCGCCAGCAGTCGGCAGGCTGACACTGAAGCTTTCTTT
TRBJ1-6,.,.,TRBV5-5,CASSSNRAVDSPLHF,TGTGCCAGCAGCTCGAACAGGGCAGTCGACTCACCCCTCCACTTT
TRBJ2-5,TRBD2,.,TRBV15,CATSPTGAGEGTQYF,TGTGCCACCAGCCCAACCGGGGCGGGAGAGGGGACCCAGTACTTC
TRBJ1-6,.,once,TRBV18,CASSPGGQHNSPLHF,TGTGCCAGCTCACCAGGGGGACAACATAATTCACCCCTCCACTTT
TRBJ2-1,TRBD2,.,TRBV2,CASQGGRDEQFF,TGTGCCAGTCAGGGAGGGCGGGATGAGCAGTTCTTC
TRBJ2-5,.,once,TRBV7-5,CARSLAGQCQETQYF,TGTGCCAGAAGCTTAGCTGGACAGTGCCAAGAGACCCAGTACTTC
TRBJ2-3,TRBD2,.,TRBV7-2,CASTQLAGGSGDTQYF,TGTGCCAGCACCCAACTAGCGGGAGGCTCGGGGGATACGCAGTATTTT
TRBJ1-2,.,.,TRBV27,CASGGGTGYTF,TGTGCCAGCGGTGGGGGCACCGGCTACACCTTC
TRBJ2-1,.,.,TRBV30,CAWRNYAHEQFF,TGTGCCTGGAGGAACTATGCCCATGAGCAGTTCTTC
TRBJ1-4,TRBD1,.,TRBV11-2,CASSRIINTGDGANEKLFF,TGTGCCAGCAGCCGTATTATAAATACAGGGGATGGAGCTAATGAAAAACTGTTTTTT
TRBJ1-1,.,.,TRBV29-1,CSVANQGRYTEAFF,TGCAGCGTTGCGAACCAGGGAAGGTACACTGAAGCTTTCTTT
TRBJ2-7,TRBD2,.,TRBV5-1,CASSSAGGRNEQYF,TGCGCCAGCAGCTCCGCCGGGGGGAGAAACGAGCAGTACTTC
TRBJ2-7,.,.,TRBV29-1,CSAEYGTYEQYF,TGCAGCGCTGAATACGGGACCTACGAGCAGTACTTC
TRBJ2-7,TRBD1,.,TRBV19,CASGDRVSEEQYF,TGTGCCAGTGGTGACAGGGTTTCGGAAGAGCAGTACTTC
TRBJ1-4,.,.,TRBV29-1,CSVRSTARSEKLFF,TGCAGCGTTAGGTCGACAGCACGCTCCGAAAAACTGTTTTTT
TRBJ1-1,TRBD1,.,TRBV5-5,CASSFGGTGQYTEAFF,TGTGCCAGCAGCTTCGGGGGGACAGGGCAATACACTGAAGCTTTCTTT
TRBJ1-1,.,.,TRBV10-3,CAISESGGRYTEAFF,TGTGCCATCAGTGAGTCCGGGGGACGGTACACTGAAGCTTTCTTT
TRBJ2-7,TRBD1,.,TRBV30,CAWSVAGGEQYF,TGTGCCTGGAGTGTAGCAGGGGGTGAGCAGTACTTC
TRBJ1-2,.,.,TRBV20-1,CSAGGGSGYTF,TGCAGTGCTGGGGGGGGCTCTGGCTACACCTTC
TRBJ1-1,.,few,TRBV4-1,CASSQSVGAGNTEAFF,TGCGCCAGCAGCCAAAGTGTAGGGGCTGGGAACACTGAAGCTTTCTTT
TRBJ1-5,.,.,TRBV3-1/TRBV3-2,CASSPDGGRQPQHF,TGTGCCAGCAGCCCAGATGGAGGGAGGCAGCCCCAGCATTTT
TRBJ2-7,.,.,TRBV12-2,CASRFFPGLGFYEQYF,TGTGCAAGTCGCTTTTTCCCGGGACTAGGCTTTTACGAGCAGTACTTC